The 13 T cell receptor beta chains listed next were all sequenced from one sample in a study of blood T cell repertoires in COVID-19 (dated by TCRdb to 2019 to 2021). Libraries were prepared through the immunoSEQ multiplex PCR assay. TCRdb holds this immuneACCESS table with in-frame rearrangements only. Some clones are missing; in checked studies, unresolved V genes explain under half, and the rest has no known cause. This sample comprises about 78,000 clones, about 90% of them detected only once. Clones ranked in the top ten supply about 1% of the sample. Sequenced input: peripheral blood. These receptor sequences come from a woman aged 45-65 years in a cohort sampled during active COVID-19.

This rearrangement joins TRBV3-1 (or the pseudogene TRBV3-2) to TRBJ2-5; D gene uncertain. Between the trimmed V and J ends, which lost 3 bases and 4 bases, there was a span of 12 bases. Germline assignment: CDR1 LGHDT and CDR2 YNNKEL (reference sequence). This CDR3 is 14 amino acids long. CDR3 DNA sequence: TGTGCCAGCAGCCATAGCTCCTCTGCAGAGACCCAGTACTTC. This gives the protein CASSHSSSAETQYF.

CDR3 in amino acids: CASSQDYRANYGYTF. CDR3 in DNA: TGTGCCAGCAGCCAAGATTACAGAGCTAACTATGGCTACACCTTC. V and J are TRBV14 and TRBJ1-2; no clear D gene. The CDR3 has 15 residues. V gave up 0 bases and J gave up 0 bases, with 8 bases separating them. Germline V gene sequence: CDR1 SGHDN, CDR2 FVKESK. Using reference TRBV14 and TRBJ1-2 for the parts outside the CDR3, the full variable domain is EAGVTQFPSHSVIEKGQTVTLRCDPISGHDNLYWYRRVMGKEIKFLLHFVKESKQDESGMPNNRFLAERTGGTYSTLKVQPAELEDSGVYFCASSQDYRANYGYTFGSGTRLTVV.

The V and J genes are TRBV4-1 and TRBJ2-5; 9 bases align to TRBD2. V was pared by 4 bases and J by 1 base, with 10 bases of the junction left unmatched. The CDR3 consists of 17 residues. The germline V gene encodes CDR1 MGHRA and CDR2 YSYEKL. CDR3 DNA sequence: TGCGCCAGCAGCCGCTGGGTAGCGGGAGCCCCCCAAGAGACCCAGTACTTC. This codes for CASSRWVAGAPQETQYF.

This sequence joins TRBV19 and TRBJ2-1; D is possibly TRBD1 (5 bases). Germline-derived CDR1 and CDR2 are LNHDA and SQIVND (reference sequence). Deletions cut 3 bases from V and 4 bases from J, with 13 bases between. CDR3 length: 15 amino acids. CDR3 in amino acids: CASSMMMTDYNEQFF. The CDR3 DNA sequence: TGTGCCAGTAGTATGATGATGACAGATTACAATGAGCAGTTCTTC.

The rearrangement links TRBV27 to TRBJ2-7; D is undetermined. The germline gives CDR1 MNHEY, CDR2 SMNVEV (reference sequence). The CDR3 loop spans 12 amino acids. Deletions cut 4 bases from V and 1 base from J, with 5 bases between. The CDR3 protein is CASSSPSYEQYF. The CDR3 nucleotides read TGTGCCAGCAGTTCCCCTTCCTACGAGCAGTACTTC.

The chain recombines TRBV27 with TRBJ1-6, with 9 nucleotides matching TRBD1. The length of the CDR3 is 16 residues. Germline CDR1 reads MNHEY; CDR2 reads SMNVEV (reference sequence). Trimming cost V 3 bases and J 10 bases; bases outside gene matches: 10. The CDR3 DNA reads TGTGCCAGCAGTTTCCGGACAGGGGTTAATAGATCACCCCTCCACTTT. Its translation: CASSFRTGVNRSPLHF.

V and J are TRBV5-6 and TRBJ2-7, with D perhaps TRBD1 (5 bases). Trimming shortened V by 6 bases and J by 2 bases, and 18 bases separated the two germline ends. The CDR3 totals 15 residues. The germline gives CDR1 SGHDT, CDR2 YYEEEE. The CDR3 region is CASKDPRTPPYEQYF. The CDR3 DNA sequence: TGTGCCAGCAAGGATCCAAGGACACCTCCCTACGAGCAGTACTTC.

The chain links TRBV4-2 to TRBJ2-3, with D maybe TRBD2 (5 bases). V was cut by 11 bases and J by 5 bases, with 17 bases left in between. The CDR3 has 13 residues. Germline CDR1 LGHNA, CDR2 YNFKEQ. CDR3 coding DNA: TGTGCCTCCCAGCCCCTTGAGGGAGATACGCAGTATTTT. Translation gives CASQPLEGDTQYF.

DNA for the CDR3: TGTGCCAGCAGTTTACCCTACAGCAATTCCTACGAGCAGTACTTC. Translating it yields CASSLPYSNSYEQYF. The chain couples TRBV28 to TRBJ2-7; D is unclear. Trimming shortened V by 2 bases and J by 1 base, and 12 bases separated the two germline ends. In germline, CDR1 is MDHEN, CDR2 SYDVKM. The length of the CDR3 is 15 residues.

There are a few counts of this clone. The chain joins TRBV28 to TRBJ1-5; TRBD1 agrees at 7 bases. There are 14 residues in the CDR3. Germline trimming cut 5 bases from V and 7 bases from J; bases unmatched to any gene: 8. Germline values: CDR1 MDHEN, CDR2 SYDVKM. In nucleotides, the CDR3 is TGTGCCAGCAGTCAGAGGCAGGGGGACCAGCCCCAGCATTTT. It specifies CASSQRQGDQPQHF.

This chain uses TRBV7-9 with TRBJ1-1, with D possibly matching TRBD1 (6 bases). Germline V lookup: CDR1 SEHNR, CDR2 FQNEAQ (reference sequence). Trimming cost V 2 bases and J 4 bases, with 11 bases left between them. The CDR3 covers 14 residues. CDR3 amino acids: CASSLKLGATEAFF. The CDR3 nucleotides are TGTGCCAGCAGCTTAAAGCTGGGGGCCACTGAAGCTTTCTTT.

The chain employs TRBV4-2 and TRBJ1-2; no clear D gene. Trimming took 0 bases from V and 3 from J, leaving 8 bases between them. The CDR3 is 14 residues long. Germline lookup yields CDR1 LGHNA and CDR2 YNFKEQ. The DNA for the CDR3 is TGTGCCAGCAGCCAAGACGATAGCGACTATGGCTACACCTTC. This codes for CASSQDDSDYGYTF.

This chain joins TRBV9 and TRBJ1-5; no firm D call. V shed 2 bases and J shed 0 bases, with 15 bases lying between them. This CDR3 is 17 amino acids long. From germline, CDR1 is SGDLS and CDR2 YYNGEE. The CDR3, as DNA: TGTGCCAGCAGCGTGAGGCCGATACTTTATAGCAATCAGCCCCAGCATTTT. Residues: CASSVRPILYSNQPQHF.